Shown below are 21 T cell receptor beta chains from a single sample sequenced in a study of blood T cells in healthy people across ages. Then a second PCR, running about 6 to 12 cycles, was carried out with a sample-barcoded 5' primer and a J-beta primer mix. TCRdb passed the 5' RACE reads through MiXCR, listing each CDR3 protein once. The sample holds about 1.6 million distinct CDR3 sequences, 30% to 40% seen once. Sequencing was performed on blood. The receptors here all came from a woman under 40 in good health.

This chain uses TRBV28 with TRBJ2-3; tentatively, D is TRBD2 (5 bases). Germline CDR1 and CDR2: MDHEN and SYDVKM. The CDR3 covers 14 residues. Trimming shortened V by 7 bases and J by 6 bases, and 17 bases separated the two germline ends. CDR3 DNA sequence: TGTGCCAGCACCCTCACTAGAATAGGGGATACGCAGTATTTT. This sequence encodes CASTLTRIGDTQYF.

The V gene is TRBV5-1, the J gene TRBJ1-2; no firm D call. The germline V gene encodes CDR1 SGHRS and CDR2 YFSETQ. This CDR3 is built from 14 residues. V was pared by 0 bases and J by 8 bases, with 14 bases between. The CDR3 protein is CASSLVPKLGGYTF. CDR3 DNA: TGCGCCAGCAGCTTGGTACCTAAACTGGGGGGCTACACCTTC.

On this clonotype itself: With a much larger clone just one base away, this may be a read error. The chain employs TRBV5-1 and TRBJ2-1; D unclear. The CDR3 runs 13 residues. Germline CDR1 SGHRS, CDR2 YFSETQ. In nucleotides, the CDR3 is TGCGCCGGCAGCTTGGACCAACACAATGAGCAGTTCTTC. The encoded protein is CAGSLDQHNEQFF.

The chain uses TRBV20-1 and TRBJ1-4; D is undetermined. Trimming pared 6 bases from V and 1 base from J, leaving 12 bases between. The CDR3 spans 14 residues. Germline CDR1 is DFQATT and CDR2 is SNEGSKA (reference sequence). This CDR3 reads CSARSIVTNEKLFF. CDR3 DNA sequence: TGCAGTGCCCGGAGTATTGTAACTAATGAAAAACTGTTTTTT.

V and J are TRBV7-2 and TRBJ2-7; 9 bases agree with TRBD1. V lost 5 bases to trimming and J lost 3 bases; unmatched junction nucleotides: 8. This CDR3 is built from 15 residues. Germline loops: CDR1 SGHTA, CDR2 FQGNSA. CDR3 protein: CASSPWGTGYYEQYF. The CDR3 DNA follows: TGTGCCAGCAGCCCGTGGGGGACAGGGTACTACGAGCAGTACTTC.

The rearrangement joins TRBV4-1 to TRBJ2-1; D could derive from TRBD1 or TRBD2 (5 bases each). Trimming cost V 0 bases and J 6 bases, with 15 bases left between them. The CDR3 contains 16 residues. Germline lookup yields CDR1 MGHRA and CDR2 YSYEKL. The CDR3 spells CASSQDRGRGFNEQFF. CDR3 sequence (DNA): TGCGCCAGCAGCCAAGATAGGGGACGGGGATTCAATGAGCAGTTCTTC.

This CDR3 is CASSVGGTSGYEQYF. CDR3 DNA sequence: TGTGCCAGCAGCGTAGGTGGGACTAGCGGCTACGAGCAGTACTTC. The chain employs TRBV9 and TRBJ2-7, with 11 bases that match TRBD2. This CDR3 has 15 residues. In germline, CDR1 is SGDLS, CDR2 YYNGEE. The J segment lost 3 bases and the V segment lost 0 bases, leaving 2 bases of the junction unmatched.

A few counts support this clonotype. Here the CDR3 reads CSVPGQKNTEAFF. The CDR3 nucleotides are TGCAGCGTCCCGGGACAAAAAAACACTGAAGCTTTCTTT. This chain uses TRBV29-1 with TRBJ1-1; possible D gene TRBD1, 6 bases. Per germline, CDR1 SQVTM and CDR2 ANQGSEA. This CDR3 is built from 13 residues. The germline V and J ends were trimmed by 6 bases and 2 bases, with 13 bases remaining between them.

The chain carries TRBV29-1 and TRBJ1-1; no firm D call. CDR3 length: 13 amino acids. Germline CDR1 reads SQVTM; CDR2 reads ANQGSEA. The germline V and J ends were trimmed by 8 bases and 5 bases, with 18 bases remaining between them. The CDR3 coding sequence is TGCAGCCCCTCTCGGGTCCCGGGGACTGAAGCTTTCTTT. As protein: CSPSRVPGTEAFF.

On this clonotype itself: Mismatch with germline at one junction end may stem from a read error. This chain connects TRBV9 to TRBJ2-5; TRBD1 is a possible D gene (6 bases). Germline CDR1 is SGDLS and CDR2 is YYNGEE. CDR3 length: 15 amino acids. CDR3: CANSVSGTTQETQYF. Written as DNA, the CDR3 is TGTGCCAACAGCGTCTCCGGGACAACACAAGAGACCCAGTACTTC.

The rearrangement uses TRBV7-9 and TRBJ2-1; D is unclear. CDR1 is SEHNR and CDR2 is FQNEAQ in the germline V gene (reference sequence). The CDR3 sequence is 15 residues long. Trimming took off 1 base at V and 5 bases at J, with 12 bases between the two ends. The CDR3 protein is CASSLGWARDNEQFF. The CDR3 coding sequence is TGTGCCAGCAGCTTAGGGTGGGCCAGAGACAATGAGCAGTTCTTC.

The chain combines TRBV29-1 with TRBJ2-3, with D hard to call. The germline gives CDR1 SQVTM, CDR2 ANQGSEA. CDR3 length: 13 amino acids. Deletions cut 7 bases from V and 4 bases from J, with 15 bases between. CDR3 amino acids: CSGAEFVADTQYF. Here the CDR3 DNA reads TGCAGCGGTGCAGAGTTCGTTGCAGATACGCAGTATTTT.

This rearrangement joins TRBV7-9 to TRBJ1-6, with 8 bases lining up with TRBD1. Germline V gene lookup returns CDR1 SEHNR and CDR2 FQNEAQ (reference sequence). The CDR3 consists of 17 residues. After removal of 5 bases from V and 9 bases from J, the junction contained 15 bases not matched to a gene. The CDR3 sequence: CASSTSDRGSSSSPLHF. CDR3 nucleotide sequence: TGTGCCAGCAGCACGAGTGACAGGGGAAGTTCGAGTTCACCCCTCCACTTT.

This clonotype occurred many times. The chain links TRBV5-1 to TRBJ2-7; 7 bases fit TRBD1. The CDR3 sequence is 14 residues long. Germline CDR1 reads SGHRS; CDR2 reads YFSETQ. Trimming removed 4 bases from V and 2 bases from J; junction bases left unmatched: 6. The CDR3 spells CASSQDRVTYEQYF. CDR3 sequence (DNA): TGCGCCAGCAGCCAAGACAGGGTCACCTACGAGCAGTACTTC.

This clonotype has more than one count but fewer than ten. A junction boundary mismatches the germline segment, possibly from a read error. The chain employs TRBV5-1 and TRBJ2-7, with TRBD2 matching 9 bases. CDR3 length equals 15 residues. Germline lookup yields CDR1 SGHRS and CDR2 YFSETQ. The chain's CDR3 is CVSSSSGGPTYEQYF. In DNA, the CDR3 is TGCGTCAGCAGCTCCAGCGGGGGGCCCACCTACGAGCAGTACTTC.

The gene calls are TRBV28 and TRBJ2-7, with 9 bases fitting TRBD1. This CDR3 contains 13 residues. The junction had 7 bases not matched to a gene; V was cut back by 7 bases and J by 6 bases. CDR1 is MDHEN and CDR2 is SYDVKM in the germline V gene. The CDR3 here is CASTPGQGSEQYF. The CDR3 nucleotides are TGTGCCAGCACTCCGGGACAGGGATCCGAGCAGTACTTC.

The table lists this clonotype with many counts. The chain employs TRBV5-1 and TRBJ1-2; TRBD1 matches at 7 bases. The germline CDR1 and CDR2 sequences are SGHRS and YFSETQ. The CDR3 runs to 14 residues. With 0 bases clipped from V and 1 base from J, the junction kept 0 bases outside the gene matches. DNA of the CDR3: TGCGCCAGCAGCTTGGACAGGGGTAACTATGGCTACACCTTC. Protein sequence: CASSLDRGNYGYTF.

The rearrangement uses TRBV4-1 and TRBJ2-5, with TRBD2 identical over 9 bases. The CDR3 covers 13 residues. Germline CDR1 MGHRA, CDR2 YSYEKL. V lost 3 bases and J lost 7; bases outside the gene matches: 3. CDR3 sequence: CASSHGREGTQYF. As DNA, the CDR3 is TGCGCCAGCAGCCATGGGCGGGAGGGGACCCAGTACTTC.

The chain carries TRBV12-3 or TRBV12-4 and TRBJ2-5, with 9 bases identical to TRBD1. J lost 2 bases, V lost 1 base, and 2 bases had no gene match. This CDR3 region has 15 residues. The CDR3 loop is CASSLGDREQETQYF. DNA of the CDR3: TGTGCCAGCAGTTTAGGGGACAGGGAGCAAGAGACCCAGTACTTC.

CDR3: CASGKGTGAMNTEAFF. CDR3 coding DNA: TGTGCCAGCGGTAAAGGGACAGGGGCGATGAACACTGAAGCTTTCTTT. The chain carries TRBV7-8 and TRBJ1-1, with TRBD1 identical over 10 bases. The CDR3 sequence is 16 residues long. V lost 8 bases and J lost 0; bases outside the gene matches: 9. Germline V lookup: CDR1 SGHVS, CDR2 FQNEAQ.

The chain joins TRBV20-1 to TRBJ2-3; 10 nucleotides line up with TRBD2. CDR3 length equals 16 residues. The V gene's germline CDR1 is DFQATT and CDR2 SNEGSKA (reference sequence). V shed 3 bases, J shed 3 bases, and the junction held 9 bases outside the gene matches. The CDR3 protein is CSASGLAGVVTDTQYF. The CDR3 nucleotides read TGCAGTGCTAGCGGTCTAGCGGGGGTAGTGACAGATACGCAGTATTTT.